The T cell receptor beta chain described here comes from a study of OX40 agonist ivuxolimab in advanced cancers. The study in broad terms: Ivuxolimab was an agonistic, fully human IgG2 monoclonal antibody directed against OX40 (CD134), a costimulatory receptor. The monotherapy dose-escalation portion (N of about 50 patients) of the phase I ivuxolimab trial is reported in the paper. A male proportion of approximately 83% and a mean age of 60 years, ranging from 23 to 79, were recorded for the dose-escalation cohort. Partial responses occurred in three dose-escalation patients: two with cutaneous melanoma and one with hepatocellular carcinoma. Of the approximately 50 patients in dose escalation, some 20 had hepatocellular carcinoma, approximately 15 had melanoma, 9 had renal cell carcinoma and 9 had head and neck cancer. Intravenous ivuxolimab was administered to patients every 2 weeks at six dose levels: 0.01, 0.1, 0.3, 1.5, 3 and 10 mg/kg. The purpose of peripheral TCRbeta sequencing was to test whether ivuxolimab changed TCR sequence diversity and led to clonal T-cell expansion. Prior anti-PD-1, anti-PD-L1 or anti-CTLA-4 therapy was permitted, and about two fifths of dose-escalation patients had received checkpoint inhibitors.

Genomic DNA was extracted from sorted cells for sequencing of the TCRbeta CDR3 region. The immunoSEQ Assay was used to sequence the TCRbeta CDR3 regions. TCRdb provides this immuneACCESS table in a form limited to in-frame rearrangements. Some clones are lacking; in checked studies, under half of them reflect an unresolved V gene, and why the rest are absent is not known. The sample has 5,000 to 7,500 clones on record, 75% to 85% of them singletons. 28% of the sample is taken by the ten largest. With regard to this clone: The specificity of this receptor is unknown. One base away there is no much larger clone; base qualities are not given.

The trial excluded patients who had a history of autoimmune disease or were on systemic immunosuppression. Peripheral blood for TCR sequencing was collected from all dose cohorts at baseline, on cycle 4 day 1, and on cycle 7 day 1. The samples were taken from a phase I, first-in-human, multicenter, open-label dose-escalation trial of ivuxolimab. Adults with locally advanced or metastatic melanoma, renal cell, hepatocellular, or head and neck squamous cell carcinoma were enrolled in the trial. Before TCR sequencing, CD4+ T cells and CD8+ T cells from peripheral blood were sorted into separate populations. Including the terminal cysteine and phenylalanine, the CDR3 comprises 11 residues. Only the CDR3 portion is preserved as DNA: 33 bases, with reading frame beginning at the first base. CDR1 is given as SEHNR and CDR2 as FQNEAQ, both from the germline V gene (reference sequence). The V and J ends are trimmed by 4 bases and 8 bases, leaving 6 bases between them.

What the research found in general, with its limitations: Low levels of normalized T-cell clonal expansion were also shown by some nonresponding patients. In the 0.1-3.0 mg/kg groups, partial responders had among the lowest normalized peripheral clonal expansion, particularly in CD8+ T cells. Which antigens the clonally expanded peripheral T cells were specific for was not determined. Clonal expansion of both CD4+ and CD8+ blood T cells was observed from baseline to week 6 at doses 0.1 to 3.0 mg/kg. After ivuxolimab, expanded clones were on average more numerous among CD8+ T cells than among CD4+ T cells.

The TCR sequence derives from an adult with an advanced solid tumor such as melanoma, head and neck, liver or kidney cancer. The sample in question was CD4+ or CD8+ T cells sorted from blood, obtained in a trial of the OX40 agonist ivuxolimab. The receptor chain draws on TRBV7-9 and TRBJ2-1; the D segment cannot be called with confidence. The CDR3 has the sequence CASSSLDEQFF. The DNA sequence is TGTGCCAGCAGCTCCTTAGATGAGCAGTTCTTC.